The TCR beta chain under discussion was sequenced for a study of metastatic and nonmetastatic thyroid tumors. Per the authors' pipeline: CDR3 differences across clinicopathological groups were used to build a distant-metastasis classifier for papillary thyroid cancer. From the PCR reads, TCRdb re-called clones with MiXCR. For this entry, the V and J calls and clone size follow TCRdb and not the study's own pipeline. The sample consists of fewer than 30,000 clones, about a sixth of them appearing once. Study findings and constraints: Compared with benign nodules, malignant thyroid tumors were reported to have significantly higher TCR beta diversity in both blood and tumor.

With V trimmed by 1 base and J by 13 bases, 8 bases remained unmatched. Germline lookup yields CDR1 KGHDR and CDR2 SFDVKD. This CDR3 has 14 amino acids. This clone came up a few times. The target antigen is unknown. Ahead of thyroid surgery, no patient had received treatment of any kind. This clonotype originated in a female donor with papillary thyroid cancer or a benign thyroid nodule (not recorded which). Some clones in this sample may be carry-over from other donors' samples. What was sequenced was blood. The chain is built from TRBV24-1 and TRBJ2-1; 8 nucleotides agree with TRBD1. CDR3 in amino acids: CATSDLDDRGSQFF. CDR3 sequence (DNA): TGTGCCACCAGTGATTTAGATGACAGGGGTTCCCAGTTCTTC.